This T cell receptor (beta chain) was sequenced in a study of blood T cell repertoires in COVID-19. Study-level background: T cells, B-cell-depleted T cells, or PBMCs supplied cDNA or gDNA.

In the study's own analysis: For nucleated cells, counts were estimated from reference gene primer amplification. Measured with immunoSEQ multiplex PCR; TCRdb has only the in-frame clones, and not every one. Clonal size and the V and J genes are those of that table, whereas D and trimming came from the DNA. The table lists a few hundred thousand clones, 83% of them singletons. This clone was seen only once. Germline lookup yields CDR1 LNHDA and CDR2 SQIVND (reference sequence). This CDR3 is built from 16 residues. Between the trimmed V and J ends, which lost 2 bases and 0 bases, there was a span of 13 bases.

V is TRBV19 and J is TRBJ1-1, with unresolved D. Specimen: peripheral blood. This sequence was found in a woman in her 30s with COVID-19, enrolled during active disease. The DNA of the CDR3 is TGTGCCAGTAGTATACTTGGGCCCGCCATGAACACTGAAGCTTTCTTT. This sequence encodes CASSILGPAMNTEAFF.